Listed here are 8 T cell receptor beta chains from one sample, sequenced in a study of T cells after yellow fever vaccination. MiXCR, run by TCRdb on the 5' RACE reads, gives a single entry per CDR3 protein. This table has 120,000 or so distinct CDR3 sequences, approximately 16% appearing once. The source was CD8+ T cells sorted from PBMCs, collected 5 days after the yellow fever booster vaccination. The receptors shown here come from a man between 18 and 35 years old who received the YFV17D yellow fever vaccine.

This clonotype has only a few counts. This chain joins TRBV15 and TRBJ2-1, with 8 bases lining up with TRBD2. The CDR3 is 16 amino acids. V trimming: 3 bases; J trimming: 8 bases; junction bases outside the gene matches: 12. Germline-derived CDR1 and CDR2 are LNHNV and YYDKDF (reference sequence). In DNA, the CDR3 is TGTGCCACCAGCAGCTCCGGGACTAGTTTTATCGATGAGCAGTTCTTC. Encoded protein: CATSSSGTSFIDEQFF. The full variable domain, completed using reference TRBV15 and TRBJ2-1, is DAMVIQNPRYQVTQFGKPVTLSCSQTLNHNVMYWYQQKSSQAPKLLFHYYDKDFNNEADTPDNFQSRRPNTSFCFLDIRSPGLGDTAMYLCATSSSGTSFIDEQFFGPGTRLTVL.

This clonotype was counted between two and nine times. The junction differs from germline at one of its ends, possibly a read error. The genes are TRBV23-1 and TRBJ1-2; D not certain. TRBV23-1 qualifies as an ORF whose function is uncertain. The CDR3 spans 16 residues. The CDR3 region has the DNA TGCGCCAGAAGTCCGTGGTCCGGGGAGCGCTACTATGGCTACACCTTC. It is translated as CARSPWSGERYYGYTF.

This clonotype occurred many times. The V and J genes are TRBV12-3 or TRBV12-4 and TRBJ2-3; 7 bases agree with TRBD2. CDR3 size: 15 residues. J gave up 1 base and V 8 bases, and 9 bases lay outside the gene matches. Written as DNA, the CDR3 is TGTGCCAGCTCCTTGGGGGGGGGACGCACAGATACGCAGTATTTT. The encoded protein is CASSLGGGRTDTQYF.

The genes are TRBV15 and TRBJ2-7; the D call may be TRBD1 or TRBD2 (5 bases each). CDR3 length equals 18 residues. V lost 0 bases to trimming and J lost 3 bases, with 21 bases between them. Germline CDR1 LNHNV, CDR2 YYDKDF (reference sequence). The CDR3 sequence: CATSRDSGRQSNYYEQYV. The DNA for the CDR3 is TGTGCCACCAGCAGAGATTCGGGGCGGCAATCCAACTACTACGAGCAGTACGTC.

This chain uses TRBV4-2 with TRBJ2-3, with 10 bases lining up with TRBD2. V lost 6 bases, J lost 3 bases, and 6 bases stayed unmatched. The CDR3 totals 15 residues. Looked up from germline, CDR1 is LGHNA and CDR2 is YNFKEQ. CDR3 DNA sequence: TGTGCCAGCAGACATGGGACTAGCGTTACAGATACGCAGTATTTT. Translating it yields CASRHGTSVTDTQYF.

This clonotype has more than one count but fewer than ten. The CDR3 region has the DNA TGCGCCAGCAGCCAAGGCGCAGGGGTAATCTACAATGAGCAGTTCTTC. The encoded protein is CASSQGAGVIYNEQFF. The genes are TRBV4-1 and TRBJ2-1; TRBD1 is a possible D gene (6 bases). V lost 1 base to trimming and J lost 3 bases, with 13 bases between them. The CDR3 runs to 16 residues. The germline CDR1 and CDR2 sequences are MGHRA and YSYEKL.

The sample holds one count of this clonotype. At one end the junction does not follow the germline gene, possibly because of a read error. In nucleotides, the CDR3 is TGTGCCAGCAGCCCACAGGAAATCTATGTCTACACCTTC. Its protein is CASSPQEIYVYTF. The V and J genes are TRBV11-1 and TRBJ1-2; TRBD1 might be the D (5 bases). Germline CDR1 SGHAT, CDR2 FQDESV (reference sequence). The CDR3 extends over 13 amino acids.

J is TRBJ2-7 and V is TRBV12-3 or TRBV12-4; a possible D gene is TRBD1 (5 bases). The CDR3 contains 17 residues. V lost 5 bases, J lost 1 base, and 21 bases lay in between. The CDR3 is CASSALSGSAVSYEQYF. The CDR3 DNA sequence: TGTGCCAGCAGTGCACTCTCAGGGTCTGCTGTGTCCTACGAGCAGTACTTC.